These 28 T cell receptor beta chains were sequenced from one sample in a study of response to subunit inactivated influenza vaccine. TCRdb reprocessed the RT-PCR reads via MiXCR and lists one record per CDR3 protein. The top ten clones hold around 13% of a sample with 560,000 or so distinct CDR3 sequences, approximately 7.6% of them seen once. Source: PBMCs from blood, taken about 23 months after vaccination. These receptors were taken from a man aged 50 to 69 who received an inactivated influenza vaccine.

This clonotype was counted between two and nine times. The chain links TRBV5-5 to TRBJ2-7; tentative D call: TRBD2 (6 bases). Trimming pared 3 bases from V and 2 bases from J, leaving 21 bases between. This CDR3 spans 17 amino acids. Germline values: CDR1 SGHKS, CDR2 YYEKEE (reference sequence). CDR3 coding DNA: TGTGCCAGCAGCTCCCCCTTAACCGGGACTGAACCCTACGAGCAGTACTTC. Encoded protein: CASSSPLTGTEPYEQYF.

This clonotype was seen at least ten times. This chain connects TRBV28 to TRBJ1-2; no clear D gene. The CDR3 runs to 13 residues. Trimming cost V 2 bases and J 8 bases, with 12 bases left between them. Per the germline V gene, CDR1 is MDHEN and CDR2 is SYDVKM. CDR3 sequence reads: CASSLNPVGGYTF. The CDR3 DNA reads as TGTGCCAGCAGTTTAAATCCTGTGGGGGGCTACACCTTC.

In the case of this clonotype: The junction departs from the called germline gene at one end, perhaps through a read error. This chain links TRBV5-4 with TRBJ2-5; 10 bases are a match to TRBD2. The CDR3 extends over 15 amino acids. Per the germline V gene, CDR1 is SGHNT and CDR2 is YYREEE (reference sequence). For the CDR3, the DNA is TGTGCCAGCAGCAGGACTAGCGGACCTCAAGAGTCCCAGTACTTC. Amino acid sequence: CASSRTSGPQESQYF.

This clonotype showed up just a few times. The chain combines TRBV10-3 with TRBJ2-2; D is uncertain. From germline, CDR1 is ENHRY and CDR2 SYGVKD. The CDR3 spans 15 residues. The ends were cut back, 4 bases at V and 2 bases at J, with 11 bases in the middle. The CDR3 sequence is CAISAGRRNTGELFF. DNA of the CDR3: TGTGCCATCAGTGCCGGACGGAGAAACACCGGGGAGCTGTTTTTT.

This clonotype has only a few counts. CDR3 DNA: TGCAGTGCTAGAGATTCTAGCGGGGGGGCCGGTAATGAGCAGTTCTTC. This encodes CSARDSSGGAGNEQFF. V and J are TRBV20-1 and TRBJ2-1; 12 bases align to TRBD2. The CDR3 sequence is 16 residues long. V trimming: 0 bases; J trimming: 7 bases; junction bases outside the gene matches: 7. Germline loops: CDR1 DFQATT, CDR2 SNEGSKA (reference sequence).

The chain joins TRBV6-6 to TRBJ1-1; D is perhaps TRBD1 (5 bases). CDR3 length equals 13 residues. Per germline, CDR1 MNHNY and CDR2 SVGAGI (reference sequence). Trimming left V 5 bases short and J 4 bases short, with 11 bases between. The CDR3 protein is CASSGDGITEAFF. CDR3 DNA: TGTGCCAGCAGTGGGGACGGAATCACTGAAGCTTTCTTT.

This clonotype was counted many times. The rearrangement links TRBV4-1 to TRBJ1-5; 11 bases match TRBD1. V was clipped by 5 bases and J by 6 bases; unmatched bases: 3. Germline V gene lookup returns CDR1 MGHRA and CDR2 YSYEKL. The CDR3 length is 14 residues. The CDR3 nucleotides are TGCGCCAGCAGCGGACAGGGGGCGAGTCAGCCCCAGCATTTT. Protein product: CASSGQGASQPQHF.

This clonotype was seen ten or more times. This sequence joins TRBV29-1 and TRBJ2-1; TRBD2 matches 9 bases. The germline V gene encodes CDR1 SQVTM and CDR2 ANQGSEA. Trimming took 4 bases from V and 4 from J; bases not matched to a gene: 5. The CDR3 runs to 14 residues. CDR3 loop: CSVGLTSGYNEQFF. In DNA, the CDR3 is TGCAGCGTTGGGTTGACTAGCGGTTACAATGAGCAGTTCTTC.

This clonotype was observed many times. The rearrangement links TRBV6-2 or TRBV6-3 to TRBJ1-1, with D possibly being TRBD1 (6 bases). CDR3 length equals 15 residues. V lost 0 bases, J lost 10 bases, and 18 bases lay in between. The germline gives CDR1 MNHEY, CDR2 SVGEGT. CDR3 DNA sequence: TGTGCCAGCAGTTACTCGGACAGACCCCTTTCCCGAGCTTTCTTT. Its translation is CASSYSDRPLSRAFF.

This clonotype has ten or more counts. The rearrangement uses TRBV5-1 and TRBJ2-1; D is possibly TRBD1 (5 bases). The CDR3 is made up of 14 amino acids. The V end was cut by 0 bases, the J end by 7 bases, with 11 bases between. Per germline, CDR1 SGHRS and CDR2 YFSETQ. CDR3 in amino acids: CASSLGGSGNEQFF. CDR3 nucleotides: TGCGCCAGCAGCTTGGGGGGTTCAGGGAATGAGCAGTTCTTC.

This chain joins TRBV5-1 and TRBJ2-2; no firm D call. The ends were cut back, 5 bases at V and 3 bases at J, with 11 bases in the middle. Germline assignment: CDR1 SGHRS and CDR2 YFSETQ. This CDR3 comprises 14 residues. The DNA for the CDR3 is TGCGCCAGCAGTCGCGACGGACACACCGGGGAGCTGTTTTTT. Translating it yields CASSRDGHTGELFF.

This clonotype was observed a handful of times. V and J are TRBV4-3 and TRBJ2-1; D is unclear. Per germline, CDR1 LGHNA and CDR2 YSLEER. This CDR3 is built from 13 residues. Trimming cost V 1 base and J 8 bases, with 9 bases left between them. The CDR3: CASSQAGVYEQFF. The CDR3 region has the DNA TGCGCCAGCAGCCAAGCAGGAGTCTATGAGCAGTTCTTC.

This clonotype was observed at least ten times. The J gene is TRBJ1-2, the V gene TRBV5-1; D gene uncertain. Between the trimmed V and J ends, which lost 0 bases and 2 bases, there was a span of 14 bases. CDR1 and CDR2 (germline): SGHRS, YFSETQ. The CDR3 length is 16 residues. This CDR3 is CASSLVGPPLNYGYTF. In nucleotides, the CDR3 is TGCGCCAGCAGCTTGGTGGGCCCACCGCTAAACTATGGCTACACCTTC.

This clonotype was detected ten times or more. The gene calls are TRBV4-2 and TRBJ1-2, with 9 bases lining up with TRBD1. Germline CDR1 reads LGHNA; CDR2 reads YNFKEQ. This CDR3 has 17 residues. J lost 7 bases, V lost 1 base, and 13 bases had no gene match. CDR3 DNA: TGTGCCAGCAGCCAAGCGGCTGGACAGGGGCCGCTAGTTGGCTACACCTTC. Translating it yields CASSQAAGQGPLVGYTF.

With regard to this clonotype: A much larger clone lies a single base off, so this may be a read error. The chain employs TRBV5-5 and TRBJ1-5; 9 bases match TRBD1. Germline CDR1 and CDR2: SGHKS and YYEKEE (reference sequence). This CDR3 contains 14 residues. The CDR3 loop reads CSSGEGQGRQPQHF. For the CDR3, the DNA is TGTTCCAGCGGTGAGGGACAGGGCCGTCAGCCCCAGCATTTT.

V gene TRBV6-5 combines with J gene TRBJ1-1; D remains unclear. V was clipped by 2 bases and J by 2 bases, with 12 bases between them. The germline V gene encodes CDR1 MNHEY and CDR2 SVGAGI. There are 15 residues in the CDR3. CDR3: CASSYNVGLNTEAFF. In DNA, the CDR3 is TGTGCCAGCAGTTACAACGTCGGCCTTAACACTGAAGCTTTCTTT.

This clonotype was counted at least ten times. The chain employs TRBV5-1 and TRBJ2-7; 12 bases map to TRBD2. V lost 4 bases, J lost 6 bases, and 5 bases stayed unmatched. The CDR3 is 14 amino acids. In germline, CDR1 is SGHRS, CDR2 YFSETQ. CDR3 nucleotides: TGCGCCAGCAGCCCTCTAGCGGGGGGGCGCGAGCAGTACTTC. Its protein product is CASSPLAGGREQYF. Drawing the rest from reference TRBV5-1 and TRBJ2-7, the complete variable domain is KAGVTQTPRYLIKTRGQQVTLSCSPISGHRSVSWYQQTPGQGLQFLFEYFSETQRNKGNFPGRFSGRQFSNSRSEMNVSTLELGDSALYLCASSPLAGGREQYFGPGTRLTVT.

The rearrangement joins TRBV4-2 to TRBJ2-7; 8 bases are shared with TRBD2. Germline V gene sequence: CDR1 LGHNA, CDR2 YNFKEQ. The CDR3 consists of 14 residues. V was clipped by 3 bases and J by 3 bases; unmatched bases: 4. CDR3 amino acids: CASSQTAGDYEQYF. The DNA of the CDR3 is TGTGCCAGCAGCCAGACAGCGGGGGACTACGAGCAGTACTTC.

This clonotype was seen many times. This chain joins TRBV4-3 and TRBJ1-2; a possible D gene is TRBD1 (5 bases). Trimming removed 0 bases at V and 2 bases at J, with 10 bases between. The germline V gene has CDR1 LGHNA and CDR2 YSLEER. The CDR3 runs to 15 residues. The DNA for the CDR3 is TGCGCCAGCAGCCAAGACTTGACAGCGAACTATGGCTACACCTTC. This sequence encodes CASSQDLTANYGYTF.

The sample holds a few counts of this clonotype. The genes are TRBV5-1 and TRBJ1-2; D might be TRBD1 (5 bases). V shed 4 bases and J shed 3 bases, with 16 bases lying between them. The CDR3 sequence is 15 residues long. Germline assignment: CDR1 SGHRS and CDR2 YFSETQ. CDR3 DNA sequence: TGCGCCAGCAGCCTTACCGACAGCGGGTACTATGGCTACACCTTC. Protein: CASSLTDSGYYGYTF.

This clonotype occurred many times. This chain links TRBV6-5 with TRBJ2-7; 7 nucleotides align to TRBD2. CDR3 length: 14 residues. The germline gives CDR1 MNHEY, CDR2 SVGAGI. V lost 2 bases and J lost 5; bases outside the gene matches: 6. CDR3 sequence reads: CASSYRSSGDEQYF. CDR3 DNA sequence: TGTGCCAGCAGTTACAGGTCTAGCGGTGACGAGCAGTACTTC.

The chain employs TRBV6-1 and TRBJ2-7; D remains ambiguous. The CDR3 has 11 residues. CDR1 and CDR2 from the germline V gene are MNHNS and SASEGT. Trimming cost V 1 base and J 6 bases, with 4 bases left between them. In nucleotides, the CDR3 is TGTGCCAGCAGTGAAGAGGTCGAGCAGTACTTC. Translating it yields CASSEEVEQYF.

The genes are TRBV20-1 and TRBJ2-1, with 14 bases that match TRBD2. V lost 2 bases, J lost 12 bases, and 9 bases stayed unmatched. The CDR3 spans 15 residues. The germline V gene has CDR1 DFQATT and CDR2 SNEGSKA (reference sequence). CDR3 sequence reads: CSARRPGLAGVGQFF. The CDR3 nucleotides read TGCAGTGCTAGACGACCGGGACTAGCGGGAGTTGGGCAGTTCTTC.

This clonotype was recorded a few times. The V gene is TRBV5-1, the J gene TRBJ2-1; D may be TRBD1 (8 bases). The CDR3 totals 19 residues. Per germline, CDR1 SGHRS and CDR2 YFSETQ. Deletions cut 1 base from V and 9 bases from J, with 29 bases between. The CDR3 here is CASSLIAGTGLGSEGEQFF. DNA for the CDR3: TGCGCCAGCAGCTTGATAGCAGGGACAGGACTAGGGTCAGAGGGTGAGCAGTTCTTC.

This clonotype occurred a few times. The gene calls are TRBV5-1 and TRBJ2-1, with D perhaps given as TRBD1 or TRBD2 (6 bases each). This CDR3 comprises 14 residues. CDR1 and CDR2 (germline): SGHRS, YFSETQ. V dropped 0 bases and J dropped 7 bases, with 11 bases sitting between them. The CDR3 here is CASSLARRGNEQFF. CDR3 sequence (DNA): TGCGCCAGCAGCTTGGCCCGGAGGGGGAATGAGCAGTTCTTC. Together with reference TRBV5-1 and TRBJ2-1, the CDR3 gives the full variable domain: KAGVTQTPRYLIKTRGQQVTLSCSPISGHRSVSWYQQTPGQGLQFLFEYFSETQRNKGNFPGRFSGRQFSNSRSEMNVSTLELGDSALYLCASSLARRGNEQFFGPGTRLTVL.

Ten or more counts support this clonotype. The V call is TRBV12-3 or TRBV12-4, the J call TRBJ2-2; either TRBD1 or TRBD2 may fit D (5 bases each). Trimming took off 5 bases at V and 4 bases at J, with 17 bases between the two ends. The CDR3 loop spans 16 amino acids. The CDR3 nucleotides are TGTGCCAGCAGTCGCCGGCTGGGGACGCGCACCGGGGAGCTGTTTTTT. Residues: CASSRRLGTRTGELFF.

The chain combines TRBV27 with TRBJ2-5; 11 positions agree with TRBD2. V trimming: 6 bases; J trimming: 5 bases; junction bases outside the gene matches: 17. CDR3 length: 18 amino acids. CDR1 and CDR2 (germline): MNHEY, SMNVEV (reference sequence). The CDR3 DNA sequence: TGTGCCAGCAGCTCACTAGCGGGGGACACCCCGTCATGGGAGACCCAGTACTTC. Residues: CASSSLAGDTPSWETQYF.

This chain connects TRBV7-2 to TRBJ1-2; maybe TRBD1 (6 bases). The germline gives CDR1 SGHTA, CDR2 FQGNSA. The CDR3 is 14 residues long. The V and J ends lost 1 base and 8 bases respectively, with 14 bases between them. Written as DNA, the CDR3 is TGTGCCAGCAGCTTAGAACAGGGACGGGGAGGCTACACCTTC. This translates into CASSLEQGRGGYTF.